This T cell receptor (beta chain) appears in the sequencing data of a study of shared clonotypes between healthy human individuals. Study at large: Serving as donors were two women and a few men, whose ages spanned 18 to 49.

TCRdb's table, derived via immunoSEQ multiplex PCR, lists solely in-frame clones and lacks some. The table records 950,000 to 1,100,000 clones, around 74% of them present only once. Study-wide results and limits: Sequencing depth was expected to influence donor clonotype sharing. In this cohort, only blood was sampled, and tissue repertoires likely differ.

Of note for this clone: What it binds is unknown.

The junction had 14 bases not matched to a gene; V was cut back by 4 bases and J by 0 bases. Per the germline V gene, CDR1 is SGDLS and CDR2 is YYNGEE. The CDR3 runs 20 residues. The specimen was memory CD4+ T cells sorted from blood. This sample's subset: CD45RA-negative fraction. The V gene is TRBV9, the J gene TRBJ1-3; TRBD1 matches at 12 bases. The sequence derives from a young man in good health. The CDR3: CASSNNPGQGATLSGNTIYF. The CDR3 coding sequence is TGTGCCAGCAGCAACAACCCGGGACAGGGGGCCACCCTCTCTGGAAACACCATATATTTT.